What follows is one T cell receptor (beta chain) and its context. Its antigen is unknown. The sample is drawn from a study of shared clonotypes between healthy human individuals. V was shortened by 3 bases and J by 4 bases, with 20 bases between the two germline ends. This CDR3 is 18 amino acids long. The germline gives CDR1 SGDLS, CDR2 YYNGEE. Method: immunoSEQ multiplex PCR; TCRdb's copy keeps in-frame clones and lacks some. The sample has 950,000 to 1,100,000 clones, approximately 68% seen once; the top ten hold about 1.5%. Overall study findings and caveats: Several donors had 5% to 6% of their naive CD4 clonotypes in common. Estimated clonotype richness was generally higher in naive than memory subsets.

This clonotype was sampled from a man aged 18-30 years in good health. The sample was memory CD4+ T cells sorted from blood. As to subset: CD45RA-negative fraction. The chain uses TRBV9 and TRBJ2-6, with D possibly being TRBD2 (5 bases). The CDR3: CASSEDSKLLSGANVLTF. The CDR3, as DNA: TGTGCCAGCAGCGAGGACTCAAAACTCCTCTCAGGGGCCAACGTCCTGACTTTC.